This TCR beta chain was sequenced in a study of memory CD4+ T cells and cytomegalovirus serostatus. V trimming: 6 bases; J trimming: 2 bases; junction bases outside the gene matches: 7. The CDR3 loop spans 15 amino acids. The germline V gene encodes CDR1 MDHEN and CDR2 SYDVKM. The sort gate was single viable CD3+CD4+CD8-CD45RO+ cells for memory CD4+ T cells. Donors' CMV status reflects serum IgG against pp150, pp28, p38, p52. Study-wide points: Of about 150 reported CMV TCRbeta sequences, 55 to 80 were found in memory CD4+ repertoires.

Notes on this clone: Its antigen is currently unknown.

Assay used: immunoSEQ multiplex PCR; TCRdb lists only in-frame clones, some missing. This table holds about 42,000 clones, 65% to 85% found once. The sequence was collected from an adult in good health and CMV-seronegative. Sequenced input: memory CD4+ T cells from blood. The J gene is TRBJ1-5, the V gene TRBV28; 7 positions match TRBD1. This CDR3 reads CASRSQGMGNQPQHF. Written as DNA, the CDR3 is TGTGCCAGCAGATCACAGGGGATGGGCAATCAGCCCCAGCATTTT.